What follows are 2 T cell receptor beta chains derived from one specimen sequenced in a study of blood T cell repertoires in COVID-19. The data were produced by immunoSEQ multiplex PCR, yet TCRdb's version contains in-frame clones alone and is incomplete. The repertoire consists of around 280,000 clones, with approximately 83% occurring once and the leading ten covering less than 2.5%. The sequenced sample consisted of peripheral blood. The receptors originated from a woman aged 30 to 39 who had recovered from COVID-19.

This clone has at least ten counts. The rearrangement links TRBV7-9 to TRBJ1-4; D is perhaps TRBD1 (5 bases). The V gene lost 3 bases and the J gene lost 8 bases, with 10 bases spanning the gap. Per germline, CDR1 SEHNR and CDR2 FQNEAQ (reference sequence). CDR3 length: 13 residues. CDR3 sequence reads: CASSFRVEEKLFF. The DNA for the CDR3 is TGTGCCAGCAGCTTCAGGGTTGAGGAAAAACTGTTTTTT.

This chain connects TRBV15 to TRBJ1-1; 9 bases are a match to TRBD1. Trimming cost V 5 bases and J 4 bases; bases outside gene matches: 14. The germline V gene encodes CDR1 LNHNV and CDR2 YYDKDF (reference sequence). The CDR3 spans 17 residues. The CDR3 nucleotides are TGTGCCACCAGCGGATTTAAGGACAGGGGCACGGGCACTGAAGCTTTCTTT. Its translation is CATSGFKDRGTGTEAFF.